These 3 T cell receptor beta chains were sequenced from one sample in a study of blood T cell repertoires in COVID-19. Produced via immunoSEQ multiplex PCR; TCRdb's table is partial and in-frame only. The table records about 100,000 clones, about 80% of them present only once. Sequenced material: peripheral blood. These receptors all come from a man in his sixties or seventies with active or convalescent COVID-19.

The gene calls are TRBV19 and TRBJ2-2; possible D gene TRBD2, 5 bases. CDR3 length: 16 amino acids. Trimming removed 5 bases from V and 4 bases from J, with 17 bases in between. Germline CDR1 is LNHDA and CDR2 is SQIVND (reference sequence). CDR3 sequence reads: CASSSTVRVGTGELFF. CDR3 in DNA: TGTGCCAGTAGTTCAACAGTGAGGGTGGGCACCGGGGAGCTGTTTTTT. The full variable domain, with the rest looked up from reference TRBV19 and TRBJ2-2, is DGGITQSPKYLFRKEGQNVTLSCEQNLNHDAMYWYRQDPGQGLRLIYYSQIVNDFQKGDIAEGYSVSREKKESFPLTVTSAQKNPTAFYLCASSSTVRVGTGELFFGEGSRLTVL.

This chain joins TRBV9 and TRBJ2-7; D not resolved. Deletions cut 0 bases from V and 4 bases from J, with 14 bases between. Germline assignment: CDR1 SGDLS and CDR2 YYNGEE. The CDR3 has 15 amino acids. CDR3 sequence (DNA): TGTGCCAGCAGCGTAGGGTCCCAGGCAGTATACGAGCAGTACTTC. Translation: CASSVGSQAVYEQYF.

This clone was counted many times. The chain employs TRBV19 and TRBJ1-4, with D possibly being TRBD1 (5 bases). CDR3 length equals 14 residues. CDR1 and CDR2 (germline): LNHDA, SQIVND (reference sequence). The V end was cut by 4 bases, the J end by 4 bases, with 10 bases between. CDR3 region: CASSTQGSNEKLFF. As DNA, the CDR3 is TGTGCCAGTAGTACCCAGGGCAGTAATGAAAAACTGTTTTTT. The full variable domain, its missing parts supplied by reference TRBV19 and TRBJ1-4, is DGGITQSPKYLFRKEGQNVTLSCEQNLNHDAMYWYRQDPGQGLRLIYYSQIVNDFQKGDIAEGYSVSREKKESFPLTVTSAQKNPTAFYLCASSTQGSNEKLFFGSGTQLSVL.